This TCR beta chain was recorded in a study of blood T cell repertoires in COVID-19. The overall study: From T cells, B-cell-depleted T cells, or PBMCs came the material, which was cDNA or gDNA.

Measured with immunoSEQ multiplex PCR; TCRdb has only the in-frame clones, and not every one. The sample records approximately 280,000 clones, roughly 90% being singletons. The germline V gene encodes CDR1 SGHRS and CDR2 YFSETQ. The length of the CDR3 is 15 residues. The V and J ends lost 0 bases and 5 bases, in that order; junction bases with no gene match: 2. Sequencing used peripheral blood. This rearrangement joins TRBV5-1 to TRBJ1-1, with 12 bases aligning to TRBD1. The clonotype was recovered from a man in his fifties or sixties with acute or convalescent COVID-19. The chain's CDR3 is CASSLAGQGATEAFF. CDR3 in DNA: TGCGCCAGCAGCTTGGCGGGACAGGGGGCGACTGAAGCTTTCTTT.